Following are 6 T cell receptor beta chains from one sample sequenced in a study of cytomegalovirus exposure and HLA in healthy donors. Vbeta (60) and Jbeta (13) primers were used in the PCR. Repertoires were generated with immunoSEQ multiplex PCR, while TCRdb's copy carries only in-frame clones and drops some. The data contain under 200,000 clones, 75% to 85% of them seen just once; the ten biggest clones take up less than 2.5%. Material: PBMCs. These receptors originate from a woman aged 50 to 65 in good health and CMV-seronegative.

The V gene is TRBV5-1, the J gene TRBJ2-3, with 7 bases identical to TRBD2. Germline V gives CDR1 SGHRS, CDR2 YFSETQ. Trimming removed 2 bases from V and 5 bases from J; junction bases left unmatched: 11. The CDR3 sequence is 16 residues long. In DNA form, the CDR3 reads TGCGCCAGCAGCTTCGCGGCGGGAGAGGTGAAAGATACGCAGTATTTT. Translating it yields CASSFAAGEVKDTQYF.

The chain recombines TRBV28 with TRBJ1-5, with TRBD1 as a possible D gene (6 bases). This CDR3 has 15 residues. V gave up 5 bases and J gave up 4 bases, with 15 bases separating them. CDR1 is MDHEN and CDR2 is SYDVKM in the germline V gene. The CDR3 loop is CASSLGGGRNQPQHF. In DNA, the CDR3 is TGTGCCAGCAGTCTTGGGGGGGGCCGGAATCAGCCCCAGCATTTT.

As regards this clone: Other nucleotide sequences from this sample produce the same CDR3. The CDR3 sequence is CASSDGGTGTSYEQYF. Written as DNA, the CDR3 is TGTGCCAGTAGTGACGGCGGGACAGGGACCTCCTACGAGCAGTACTTC. This chain links TRBV19 with TRBJ2-7, with TRBD1 identical over 9 bases. Germline-derived CDR1 and CDR2 are LNHDA and SQIVND (reference sequence). V gave up 5 bases and J gave up 0 bases; unmatched junction bases: 8. CDR3 length equals 16 residues.

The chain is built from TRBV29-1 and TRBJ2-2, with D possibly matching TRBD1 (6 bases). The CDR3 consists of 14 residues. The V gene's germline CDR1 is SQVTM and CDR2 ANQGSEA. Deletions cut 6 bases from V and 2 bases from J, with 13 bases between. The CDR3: CSVRAGVNTGELFF. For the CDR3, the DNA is TGCAGCGTGCGGGCAGGGGTCAACACCGGGGAGCTGTTTTTT.

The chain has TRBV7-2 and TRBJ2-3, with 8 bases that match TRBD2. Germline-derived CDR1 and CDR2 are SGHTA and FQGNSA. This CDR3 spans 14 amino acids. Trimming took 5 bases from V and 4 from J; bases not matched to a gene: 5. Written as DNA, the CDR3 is TGTGCCAGCAGCCCCGGACTAGCATCAGATACGCAGTATTTT. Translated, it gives CASSPGLASDTQYF.

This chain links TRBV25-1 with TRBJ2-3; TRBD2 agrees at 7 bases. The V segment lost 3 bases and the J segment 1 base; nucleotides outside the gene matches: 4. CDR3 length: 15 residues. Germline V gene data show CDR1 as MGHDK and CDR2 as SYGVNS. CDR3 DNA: TGTGCCAGCAGTGATAGCGGGTCTGGCACAGATACGCAGTATTTT. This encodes CASSDSGSGTDTQYF.